This is a list of T cell receptor beta chains from one sample in a study of T cell changes during pregnancy in multiple sclerosis. Measured with immunoSEQ multiplex PCR; TCRdb has only the in-frame clones, and not every one. The sample contains some 56,000 clones, roughly 90% of which appear only once. The sequencing used CD4+ T cells from peripheral blood mononuclear cells, collected after pregnancy. These receptors all come from a female donor with multiple sclerosis, enrolled in a pregnancy study. The CDR3 runs from the conserved cysteine through the conserved F or W. D genes are given only for firm matches. Size is stated for part of the rows, as once, few or many counts, or as a class when the clone is expanded.

v_gene: TRBV29-1
d_gene: .
abundance: .
j_gene: TRBJ2-2
CDR3aa: CSVERPHTGELFF
CDR3nt: TGCAGCGTTGAGCGTCCACACACCGGGGAGCTGTTTTTT

v_gene: TRBV2
d_gene: .
abundance: once
j_gene: TRBJ2-1
CDR3aa: CASSRDWDNEQFF
CDR3nt: TGTGCCAGCAGTCGGGACTGGGACAATGAGCAGTTCTTC

v_gene: TRBV7-9
d_gene: .
abundance: .
j_gene: TRBJ1-2
CDR3aa: CASSLASGTTYGYTF
CDR3nt: TGTGCCAGCAGCTTAGCGTCTGGGACAACCTATGGCTACACCTTC

v_gene: TRBV9
d_gene: .
abundance: once
j_gene: TRBJ2-1
CDR3aa: CASSPTGTNAYNEQFF
CDR3nt: TGTGCCAGCAGTCCAACCGGGACAAACGCCTACAATGAGCAGTTCTTC

v_gene: TRBV7-9
d_gene: .
abundance: .
j_gene: TRBJ1-3
CDR3aa: CASSSTQGAGNTIYF
CDR3nt: TGTGCCAGCAGCTCTACACAGGGCGCCGGAAACACCATATATTTT

v_gene: TRBV7-9
d_gene: .
abundance: .
j_gene: TRBJ1-6
CDR3aa: CATGVDDRSYNSPLHF
CDR3nt: TGTGCCACCGGGGTTGACGATCGGTCCTATAATTCACCCCTCCACTTT

v_gene: TRBV19
d_gene: TRBD1
abundance: .
j_gene: TRBJ2-2
CDR3aa: CASRNPGGNTGELFF
CDR3nt: TGTGCCAGTAGAAACCCAGGGGGAAACACCGGGGAGCTGTTTTTT

v_gene: TRBV29-1
d_gene: .
abundance: .
j_gene: TRBJ1-2
CDR3aa: CSVQDSDYGYTF
CDR3nt: TGCAGCGTCCAAGACAGCGATTATGGCTACACCTTC

v_gene: TRBV12-5
d_gene: TRBD2
abundance: .
j_gene: TRBJ2-5
CDR3aa: CASGLRGEETQYF
CDR3nt: TGTGCTAGCGGGCTTCGGGGGGAAGAGACCCAGTACTTC

v_gene: TRBV11-3
d_gene: TRBD1
abundance: .
j_gene: TRBJ1-3
CDR3aa: CASSPGQGFGNTIYF
CDR3nt: TGTGCCAGCAGCCCGGGACAGGGGTTTGGAAACACCATATATTTT

v_gene: TRBV5-5
d_gene: .
abundance: .
j_gene: TRBJ2-7
CDR3aa: CASSQQGLYEQYF
CDR3nt: TGTGCCAGCAGCCAACAGGGTTTGTACGAGCAGTACTTC

v_gene: TRBV4-2
d_gene: TRBD2
abundance: once
j_gene: TRBJ2-3
CDR3aa: CASSQGLAGTLDTQYF
CDR3nt: TGTGCCAGCAGCCAAGGACTAGCGGGGACTTTAGATACGCAGTATTTT

v_gene: TRBV6-5
d_gene: .
abundance: .
j_gene: TRBJ1-2
CDR3aa: CASSYLGRRANYGYTF
CDR3nt: TGTGCCAGCAGTTACTTGGGGCGGAGGGCTAACTATGGCTACACCTTC

v_gene: TRBV2
d_gene: .
abundance: .
j_gene: TRBJ1-1
CDR3aa: CASSEGAGAMNTEAFF
CDR3nt: TGTGCCAGCAGTGAAGGGGCAGGGGCCATGAACACTGAAGCTTTCTTT

v_gene: TRBV4-3
d_gene: TRBD1
abundance: .
j_gene: TRBJ1-2
CDR3aa: CASKRDRGGYGYTF
CDR3nt: TGCGCCAGTAAAAGGGACAGGGGAGGCTATGGCTACACCTTC

v_gene: TRBV19
d_gene: .
abundance: .
j_gene: TRBJ2-2
CDR3aa: CASRPGILNTGELFF
CDR3nt: TGTGCCAGTAGGCCAGGGATTCTGAACACCGGGGAGCTGTTTTTT

v_gene: TRBV25-1
d_gene: .
abundance: .
j_gene: TRBJ1-2
CDR3aa: CASSEFTQVYGYTF
CDR3nt: TGTGCCAGCAGTGAATTCACCCAGGTCTATGGCTACACCTTC

v_gene: TRBV4-3
d_gene: .
abundance: .
j_gene: TRBJ1-2
CDR3aa: CASSHEGGRGGYTF
CDR3nt: TGCGCCAGCAGCCATGAGGGAGGGCGGGGCGGCTACACCTTC

v_gene: TRBV6-5
d_gene: .
abundance: .
j_gene: TRBJ1-4
CDR3aa: CASRMDSNEKLFF
CDR3nt: TGTGCCAGCAGGATGGACAGTAATGAAAAACTGTTTTTT

v_gene: TRBV9
d_gene: .
abundance: .
j_gene: TRBJ1-1
CDR3aa: CASSVVQHLNTEAFF
CDR3nt: TGTGCCAGCAGCGTAGTACAACACCTGAACACTGAAGCTTTCTTT

v_gene: TRBV5-6
d_gene: .
abundance: .
j_gene: TRBJ2-7
CDR3aa: CASSPGRDYEQYF
CDR3nt: TGTGCCAGCAGCCCAGGACGGGACTACGAGCAGTACTTC

v_gene: TRBV7-7
d_gene: .
abundance: .
j_gene: TRBJ1-1
CDR3aa: CASSLKQNTEAFF
CDR3nt: TGTGCTAGCAGCTTGAAACAGAACACTGAAGCTTTCTTT

v_gene: TRBV6-5
d_gene: .
abundance: .
j_gene: TRBJ2-5
CDR3aa: CASSYTTVPQETQYF
CDR3nt: TGTGCCAGCAGTTACACCACAGTACCCCAAGAGACCCAGTACTTC

v_gene: TRBV7-3
d_gene: .
abundance: .
j_gene: TRBJ2-1
CDR3aa: CASSLSLPGNNEQFF
CDR3nt: TGTGCCAGCAGCTTAAGCCTTCCAGGGAACAATGAGCAGTTCTTC

v_gene: TRBV13
d_gene: .
abundance: .
j_gene: TRBJ1-1
CDR3aa: CASSATPGTGLTEAFF
CDR3nt: TGTGCCAGCAGCGCAACCCCCGGGACGGGACTCACTGAAGCTTTCTTT

v_gene: TRBV7-2
d_gene: .
abundance: .
j_gene: TRBJ2-7
CDR3aa: CASSSRDTYFAYEQYF
CDR3nt: TGTGCCAGCAGCTCCCGGGACACTTATTTTGCCTACGAGCAGTACTTC

v_gene: TRBV15
d_gene: TRBD1
abundance: .
j_gene: TRBJ2-7
CDR3aa: CATSSGQGRIYEQYF
CDR3nt: TGTGCCACCAGCAGCGGACAGGGGAGGATCTACGAGCAGTACTTC

v_gene: TRBV7-3
d_gene: TRBD2
abundance: .
j_gene: TRBJ2-1
CDR3aa: CASSLGGLAGGPYNEQFF
CDR3nt: TGTGCCAGCAGCTTAGGGGGGCTAGCGGGGGGACCCTACAATGAGCAGTTCTTC

v_gene: TRBV18
d_gene: .
abundance: .
j_gene: TRBJ1-4
CDR3aa: CASSLDIAGEKLFF
CDR3nt: TGTGCCAGCTCCCTGGACATCGCCGGGGAAAAACTGTTTTTT

v_gene: TRBV2
d_gene: .
abundance: .
j_gene: TRBJ1-1
CDR3aa: CASAVTVGTEAFF
CDR3nt: TGTGCCAGTGCTGTGACTGTGGGCACTGAAGCTTTCTTT

v_gene: TRBV20-1
d_gene: .
abundance: few
j_gene: TRBJ1-1
CDR3aa: CSAEGNTEAFF
CDR3nt: TGCAGTGCGGAGGGGAACACTGAAGCTTTCTTT

v_gene: TRBV12-5
d_gene: .
abundance: .
j_gene: TRBJ2-3
CDR3aa: CASGLGSGTDTQYF
CDR3nt: TGTGCTAGTGGTTTGGGGTCGGGGACAGATACGCAGTATTTT

v_gene: TRBV14
d_gene: TRBD1
abundance: .
j_gene: TRBJ2-1
CDR3aa: CASSQAGRGRNYEQFF
CDR3nt: TGTGCCAGCAGCCAAGCGGGAAGGGGGCGGAATTATGAGCAGTTCTTC

v_gene: TRBV7-9
d_gene: TRBD1
abundance: .
j_gene: TRBJ1-3
CDR3aa: CASSFVDRLGTIYF
CDR3nt: TGTGCCAGCAGCTTCGTGGACAGGCTAGGCACCATATATTTT

v_gene: TRBV2
d_gene: .
abundance: once
j_gene: TRBJ2-3
CDR3aa: CASRAQPGLTTDTQYF
CDR3nt: TGTGCCAGCAGGGCCCAACCGGGGTTGACAACAGATACGCAGTATTTT

v_gene: TRBV29-1
d_gene: .
abundance: .
j_gene: TRBJ1-2
CDR3aa: CSVAGSPRDNYGYTF
CDR3nt: TGCAGCGTCGCCGGGTCTCCGCGGGACAACTATGGCTACACCTTC

v_gene: TRBV11-2
d_gene: .
abundance: .
j_gene: TRBJ1-2
CDR3aa: CASSLVGAYGYTF
CDR3nt: TGTGCCAGCAGCTTAGTGGGGGCCTATGGCTACACCTTC

v_gene: TRBV6-5
d_gene: TRBD2
abundance: .
j_gene: TRBJ2-1
CDR3aa: CASTSAGGPYNEQFF
CDR3nt: TGTGCCAGCACGTCAGCGGGGGGGCCCTACAATGAGCAGTTCTTC

v_gene: TRBV9
d_gene: TRBD2
abundance: .
j_gene: TRBJ2-3
CDR3aa: CASSTTSGYTDTQYF
CDR3nt: TGTGCCAGCAGCACTACTAGCGGTTACACAGATACGCAGTATTTT

v_gene: TRBV7-8
d_gene: TRBD2
abundance: .
j_gene: TRBJ2-1
CDR3aa: CASSLTGTSGANEQFF
CDR3nt: TGTGCCAGCAGCTTAACAGGGACTAGCGGGGCCAATGAGCAGTTCTTC

v_gene: TRBV5-1
d_gene: .
abundance: .
j_gene: TRBJ1-2
CDR3aa: CASSPPDTGYGYTF
CDR3nt: TGCGCCAGCAGCCCTCCTGACACAGGGTATGGCTACACCTTC

v_gene: TRBV13
d_gene: TRBD1
abundance: .
j_gene: TRBJ1-2
CDR3aa: CASSGRDRGYGYTF
CDR3nt: TGTGCCAGCAGCGGACGGGACAGGGGCTATGGCTACACCTTC